The clone carrying this T cell receptor beta chain has only a few counts. This entry is derived from a study of CD8+CD57+ T cells in acquired aplastic anemia. The use of genomic DNA as template underpinned the TCR beta VDJ and CDR3 profiling. TCRdb re-called the reads through MiXCR, storing one row per CDR3 protein. The sample includes over 150,000 distinct CDR3 sequences, roughly 65% seen only once; the top ten take about 44%. Patients chosen for sequencing had shown CD8+CD57+ cell expansion by flow cytometry. The TCR sequence derives from a human donor with aplastic anemia. The sequenced sample was sorted CD4+, CD8+, or CD8+CD57+ T cells (not recorded which) from PBMCs.

The CDR3: CSARDLSDNYGYTF. The CDR3, as DNA: TGCAGTGCTAGAGATCTTTCAGATAACTATGGCTACACCTTC. This chain uses TRBV20-1 with TRBJ1-2, with D hard to call. Germline CDR1 is DFQATT and CDR2 is SNEGSKA (reference sequence). The length of the CDR3 is 14 residues. V gave up 0 bases and J gave up 1 base, with 9 bases separating them.